This T cell receptor (beta chain) was recorded in a study of T cell responses to AZD1222 COVID-19 vaccine. General study findings and limits: Donors were mostly white British, more females; clonal diversity possibly underestimated. Researchers took repertoire samples only after the peak T cell response had come.

The CDR3 has 17 residues. Trimming shortened V by 5 bases and J by 5 bases, and 22 bases separated the two germline ends. Germline CDR1 SGHTS, CDR2 YDEGEE. On this clone itself: Its antigen remains unidentified.

Sequencing used immunoSEQ multiplex PCR; TCRdb keeps in-frame clones, though not all of them. This table holds 100,000 or so clones, roughly 89% found once. This specimen consisted of peripheral blood, obtained on day 0 of AZD1222 vaccination. The V and J genes are TRBV5-8 and TRBJ2-2; D may be TRBD1 or TRBD2 (5 bases each). This receptor was obtained from an adult in good health. For the CDR3, the DNA is TGTGCCAGCAGTCCTCCTTTTAAGTTGGGGGTGACCGGGGAGCTGTTTTTT. Its translation: CASSPPFKLGVTGELFF. Full variable domain (remainder filled in from reference TRBV5-8 and TRBJ2-2): EAGVTQSPTHLIKTRGQQATLRCSPISGHTSVYWYQQALGLGLQFLLWYDEGEERNRGNFPPRFSGRQFPNYSSELNVNALELEDSALYLCASSPPFKLGVTGELFFGEGSRLTVL.